This T cell receptor (beta chain) appears in the sequencing data of a study of T cells after yellow fever vaccination. TCRdb reprocessed the 5' RACE reads via MiXCR and lists one record per CDR3 protein. The table records 400,000 to 650,000 distinct CDR3 sequences, 21% of them present only once. The clonotype comes from a man between 18 and 29 years old who received the YFV17D yellow fever vaccine. The input for sequencing was PBMCs, taken approximately 22 days after the first yellow fever vaccination.

The CDR3 DNA follows: TGTGCCAGCAGAGACAGGGATTACACCGGGGAGCTGTTTTTT. Its translation: CASRDRDYTGELFF. The chain combines TRBV12-3 or TRBV12-4 with TRBJ2-2; 7 bases match TRBD1. The CDR3 extends over 14 amino acids. V was clipped by 6 bases and J by 3 bases; unmatched bases: 4.